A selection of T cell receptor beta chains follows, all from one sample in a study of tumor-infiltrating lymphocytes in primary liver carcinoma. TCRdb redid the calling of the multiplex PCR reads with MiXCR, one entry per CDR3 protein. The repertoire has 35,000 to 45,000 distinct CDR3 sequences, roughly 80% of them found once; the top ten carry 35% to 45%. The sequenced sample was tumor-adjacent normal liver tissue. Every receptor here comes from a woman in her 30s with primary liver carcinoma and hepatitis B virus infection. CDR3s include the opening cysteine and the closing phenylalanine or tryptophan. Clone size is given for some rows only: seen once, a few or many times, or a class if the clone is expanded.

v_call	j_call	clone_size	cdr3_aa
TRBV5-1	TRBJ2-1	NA	CAISLRAEGYEQFF
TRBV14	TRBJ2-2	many	CASSQDATAGGPANTGELFF
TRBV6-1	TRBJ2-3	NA	CTSRSQGQGPDTQYF
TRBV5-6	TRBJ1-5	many	CASSLGQINQPQHF
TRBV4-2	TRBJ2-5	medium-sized	CASSQGGRDQETQYF
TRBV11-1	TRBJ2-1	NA	CASSLAALVAWLNEQFF
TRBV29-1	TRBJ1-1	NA	CSVVQVNTEAFF
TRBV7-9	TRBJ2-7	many	CASSLGRPSEQYF
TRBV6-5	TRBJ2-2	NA	CASNTPVLHTGELFF
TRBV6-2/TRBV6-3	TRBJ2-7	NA	CTSSFLAGGTRYEQYF
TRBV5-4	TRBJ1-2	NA	CASSARDRTGGYTF
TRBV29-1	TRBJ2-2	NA	CNGQGANTGELFF
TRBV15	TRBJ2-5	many	CATSTTLGTVQETQYF
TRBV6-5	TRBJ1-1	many	CASSYSGGGAEAFF
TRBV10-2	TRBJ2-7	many	CASSWTSGGYEQYF
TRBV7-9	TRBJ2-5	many	CASSLAFGLSSGETQYF
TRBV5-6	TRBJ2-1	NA	CASNSEWGEQFF
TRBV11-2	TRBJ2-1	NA	CASSFQGYFSYSEQFF
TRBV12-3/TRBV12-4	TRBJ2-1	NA	CTSSLMLSEQFF
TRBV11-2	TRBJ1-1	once	CASSPVTEAFF
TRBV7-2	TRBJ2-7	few	CASSLALVGAGYEQYF
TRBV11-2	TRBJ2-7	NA	CANSRDIFSYEEYF
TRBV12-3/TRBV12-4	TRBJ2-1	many	CASSWTSAYNEQFF
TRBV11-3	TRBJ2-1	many	CASSLGVSNNEQVF